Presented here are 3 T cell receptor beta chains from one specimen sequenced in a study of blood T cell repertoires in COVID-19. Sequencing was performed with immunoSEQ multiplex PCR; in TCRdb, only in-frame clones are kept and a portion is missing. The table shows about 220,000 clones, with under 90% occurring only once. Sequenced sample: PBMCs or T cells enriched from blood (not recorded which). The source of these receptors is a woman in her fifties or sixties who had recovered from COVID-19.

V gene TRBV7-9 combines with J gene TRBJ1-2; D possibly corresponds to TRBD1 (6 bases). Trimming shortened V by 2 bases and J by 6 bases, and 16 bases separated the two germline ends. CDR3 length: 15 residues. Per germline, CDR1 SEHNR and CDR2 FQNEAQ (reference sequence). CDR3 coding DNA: TGTGCCAGCAGCTTATCGCAGGGGCACGGCGATGGCTACACCTTC. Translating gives CASSLSQGHGDGYTF.

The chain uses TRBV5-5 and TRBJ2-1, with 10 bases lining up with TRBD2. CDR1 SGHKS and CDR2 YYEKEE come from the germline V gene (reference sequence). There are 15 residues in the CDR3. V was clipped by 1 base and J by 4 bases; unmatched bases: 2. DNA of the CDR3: TGTGCCAGCAGCTTGACTAGCGGGGCGTACAATGAGCAGTTCTTC. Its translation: CASSLTSGAYNEQFF.

In nucleotides, the CDR3 is TGTGCCAGCCTAGAGGGTAATTATGGCTACACCTTC. It codes for CASLEGNYGYTF. V is TRBV7-2 and J is TRBJ1-2; D is undetermined. CDR3 length equals 12 residues. V gave up 8 bases and J gave up 5 bases, with 12 bases separating them. The germline CDR1 and CDR2 sequences are SGHTA and FQGNSA.